The sequence of this TCR beta chain was determined in a study of blood T cell repertoires in COVID-19. CDR3 length: 13 residues. Germline assignment: CDR1 SNHLY and CDR2 FYNNEI. V lost 4 bases and J lost 0, with 4 bases in between. Using immunoSEQ multiplex PCR, the repertoire was profiled, and TCRdb retains in-frame clones only, with some absent. The sample has roughly 100,000 clones, approximately 80% seen once. The rearrangement uses TRBV2 and TRBJ1-3, with no clear D. The specimen was peripheral blood. This receptor was obtained from a human donor in a cohort sampled during active COVID-19. For the CDR3, the DNA is TGTGCCAGCAGTGGACTCTCTGGAAACACCATATATTTT. Translation gives CASSGLSGNTIYF.